The T cell receptor beta chain under discussion was sequenced for a study of blood T cell repertoires in COVID-19. At the level of the study: Sources were T cells, B-cell-depleted T cells, or PBMCs; the material itself was cDNA or gDNA.

This CDR3 contains 14 residues. The V gene lost 10 bases and the J gene lost 0 bases, with 12 bases spanning the gap. Germline-derived CDR1 and CDR2 are MDHEN and SYDVKM. Only in-frame clones appear in the TCRdb table, and some are missing; sequencing was by immunoSEQ multiplex PCR. The sample lists about 150,000 clones; 85% were seen once. Sequenced: PBMCs or T cells enriched from blood (not recorded which). This TCR came from a middle-aged woman who had recovered from COVID-19. V gene TRBV28 combines with J gene TRBJ2-2, with a tentative D call TRBD1 (6 bases). The CDR3 loop is CATSGTSNTGELFF. The CDR3 region has the DNA TGTGCCACCTCCGGGACATCGAACACCGGGGAGCTGTTTTTT.